The clone carrying this T cell receptor beta chain was observed a handful of times. The antigen is unknown. This sample is part of a study of human T cells and chemical hapten exposure. The library labeled individual cDNA molecules by adding unique molecular identifiers to them. TCRdb ran MiXCR on the RACE reads and lists one entry per CDR3 protein. The data show around 85,000 distinct CDR3 sequences, with roughly 13% seen just once and 4.5% to 6% held by the top ten. Time point described: patch test 3, about 24 weeks after DPC sensitization. Treatment reported: therapeutic diphenylcyclopropenone sensitization with weekly scalp DPC. Study findings and constraints: Following DPC sensitization, TCRs present above 1 in 1000 frequency showed no change. Compared with pre-sensitization or healthy control sets, expanded TCRs clustered more.

The CDR3 is made up of 14 amino acids. The germline V gene has CDR1 KGHDR and CDR2 SFDVKD. The sequences come from whole blood, collected in connection with sensitization to the hapten diphenylcyclopropenone (DPC). The clonotype originates from a woman in her forties or fifties with alopecia areata. Some clones in this sample may be carry-over from other donors' samples. The J gene is TRBJ1-3, the V gene TRBV24-1, with TRBD1 matching over 7 bases. The CDR3 nucleotides are TGTGAAGCGAAGGGGGCCTACTCTGGAAACACCATATATTTT. Protein: CEAKGAYSGNTIYF.